The 6 T cell receptor beta chains in this list originate from one sample, sequenced in a study of blood T cells in healthy people across ages. A J-beta primer mix and a sample-barcoded 5' primer were used in a second PCR of roughly 6 to 12 cycles. In TCRdb, the 5' RACE reads were re-called with MiXCR into one record per CDR3 protein. The table has hundreds of thousands of distinct CDR3 sequences, more than 40% seen once. The sample comprised blood. These TCRs come from a woman aged 55 to 70 in good health.

The rearrangement joins TRBV28 to TRBJ2-3; 8 nucleotides agree with TRBD2. Germline lookup yields CDR1 MDHEN and CDR2 SYDVKM. There are 17 residues in the CDR3. Trimming cost V 5 bases and J 2 bases; bases outside gene matches: 12. This CDR3 is CASSPPTGRGHTDTQYF. Written as DNA, the CDR3 is TGTGCCAGCAGTCCCCCCACCGGGAGGGGCCACACAGATACGCAGTATTTT.

In this sample, this clonotype turned up many times. This rearrangement joins TRBV9 to TRBJ2-1; TRBD2 agrees at 10 bases. Germline V CDR1 and CDR2: SGDLS, YYNGEE. The CDR3 spans 16 residues. The J segment lost 4 bases and the V segment lost 0 bases, leaving 4 bases of the junction unmatched. CDR3 nucleotide sequence: TGTGCCAGCAGCGTAGATGAGCGGGAGGGGTACAATGAGCAGTTCTTC. Residues: CASSVDEREGYNEQFF.

This chain joins TRBV3-1 and TRBJ2-7; 10 positions match TRBD2. The J call may be in error: the DNA end matches TRBJ2-5 better. Germline-derived CDR1 and CDR2 are LGHDT and YNNKEL (reference sequence). This CDR3 spans 15 amino acids. The CDR3 protein is CASSQDKLAGETQYF. CDR3 nucleotide sequence: TGTGCCAGCAGCCAAGATAAACTAGCGGGGGAGACCCAGTACTTC.

This clonotype showed up just a few times. This chain connects TRBV5-1 to TRBJ2-6; D unresolved. The CDR3 has 18 amino acids. Germline V gives CDR1 SGHRS, CDR2 YFSETQ. Deletions cut 0 bases from V and 3 bases from J, with 16 bases between. The CDR3 sequence: CASSLVQLHPFGANVLTF. Here the CDR3 DNA reads TGCGCCAGCAGCTTGGTACAGCTCCATCCCTTTGGGGCCAACGTCCTGACTTTC.

V and J are TRBV6-5 and TRBJ2-5; 7 nucleotides agree with TRBD1. Germline V gives CDR1 MNHEY, CDR2 SVGAGI. V gave up 0 bases and J gave up 4 bases; unmatched junction bases: 5. The CDR3 loop spans 15 amino acids. The CDR3 loop reads CASSYSTGMRETQYF. CDR3 nucleotides: TGTGCCAGCAGTTACTCGACAGGGATGCGAGAGACCCAGTACTTC.

The V call is TRBV6-2 or TRBV6-3, the J call TRBJ2-1; TRBD2 matches 14 bases. The J segment lost 6 bases and the V segment lost 4 bases, leaving 11 bases of the junction unmatched. Germline CDR1 reads MNHEY; CDR2 reads SVGEGT. This CDR3 region has 18 residues. The CDR3 bases are TGTGCCAGCAGTTTACCCGGGACTAGCGGGAGACTACGCAATGAGCAGTTCTTC. Translating gives CASSLPGTSGRLRNEQFF.